This passage covers 27 T cell receptor beta chains from one sample sequenced in a study of blood T cell repertoires in COVID-19. The assay was immunoSEQ multiplex PCR, and TCRdb's table has in-frame clones only and misses some. The data show about 80,000 clones, approximately 82% seen once. The sequenced material came from peripheral blood. The receptors come from a human donor in a cohort sampled during active COVID-19.

V usage is TRBV9 and J usage is TRBJ2-1; 7 bases fit TRBD2. Per germline, CDR1 SGDLS and CDR2 YYNGEE. V was pared by 4 bases and J by 2 bases, with 6 bases of the junction left unmatched. This CDR3 region has 15 residues. Here the CDR3 DNA reads TGTGCCAGCAGCCCCCGACTAGCCCCCTACAATGAGCAGTTCTTC. It translates to CASSPRLAPYNEQFF.

The rearrangement uses TRBV11-2 and TRBJ1-1; D is ambiguous. The CDR3 covers 16 residues. With 6 bases removed from V and 0 bases from J, the gap between germline ends came to 17 bases. Per the germline V gene, CDR1 is SGHAT and CDR2 is FQNNGV. The CDR3 coding sequence is TGTGCCAGCAGGTCTGGCGGCCCCGGTATGAACACTGAAGCTTTCTTT. Its protein is CASRSGGPGMNTEAFF.

The genes are TRBV24-1 and TRBJ2-7, with 10 bases aligning to TRBD1. The length of the CDR3 is 13 residues. CDR1 KGHDR and CDR2 SFDVKD come from the germline V gene. V lost 9 bases to trimming and J lost 6 bases; unmatched junction nucleotides: 7. The CDR3 sequence: CATEGTGDGEQYF. As DNA, the CDR3 is TGTGCCACCGAAGGGACAGGGGACGGCGAGCAGTACTTC.

V gene TRBV15 combines with J gene TRBJ2-7; D perhaps matches TRBD2 (6 bases). The germline V gene has CDR1 LNHNV and CDR2 YYDKDF (reference sequence). The CDR3 consists of 15 residues. Trimming removed 1 base from V and 3 bases from J, with 13 bases in between. This CDR3 is CATSRGGGVDYEQYF. The CDR3 region has the DNA TGTGCCACCAGCAGAGGGGGCGGGGTGGACTACGAGCAGTACTTC.

This clone has just one count. The V call is TRBV6-5, the J call TRBJ1-2; maybe TRBD1 (5 bases). The germline CDR1 and CDR2 sequences are MNHEY and SVGAGI. Trimming pared 0 bases from V and 1 base from J, leaving 6 bases between. The CDR3 is made up of 14 amino acids. Here the CDR3 reads CASSYSRDNYGYTF. CDR3 bases: TGTGCCAGCAGTTACTCCAGGGATAACTATGGCTACACCTTC.

The V and J genes are TRBV10-1 and TRBJ2-7, with D possibly matching TRBD1 (6 bases). V was shortened by 2 bases and J by 2 bases, with 19 bases between the two germline ends. From germline, CDR1 is WNHNN and CDR2 SYGVQD (reference sequence). This CDR3 is built from 17 residues. The DNA for the CDR3 is TGCGCCAGCAGTGAGCCGAAGACAGGTTTTTTACCCTACGAGCAGTACTTC. Protein product: CASSEPKTGFLPYEQYF.

The CDR3 region is CASRIGLPYGYTF. The CDR3 nucleotides read TGTGCCAGCAGGATCGGGTTACCCTATGGCTACACCTTC. The chain joins TRBV2 to TRBJ1-2, with D unclear. CDR1 and CDR2 (germline): SNHLY, FYNNEI. The V end was cut by 6 bases, the J end by 4 bases, with 12 bases between. The CDR3 consists of 13 residues.

The J gene is TRBJ2-4, the V gene TRBV19; D is uncertain. The CDR3 sequence is 14 residues long. Germline CDR1 and CDR2: LNHDA and SQIVND (reference sequence). Trimming left V 5 bases short and J 0 bases short, with 8 bases between. For the CDR3, the DNA is TGTGCCAGTAGTTTTTCCCTAGCCAAAAACATTCAGTACTTC. Its protein is CASSFSLAKNIQYF.

This chain uses TRBV3-1 (or the pseudogene TRBV3-2) with TRBJ1-6, with TRBD1 matching 8 bases. The germline CDR1 and CDR2 sequences are LGHDT and YNNKEL (reference sequence). The ends lost 4 bases at V and 9 bases at J; junction bases unmatched: 5. This CDR3 is 14 amino acids long. CDR3 residues: CASSLFDRGSPLHF. The CDR3 nucleotides are TGTGCCAGCAGCCTGTTCGACAGGGGTTCACCCCTCCACTTT.

The rearrangement joins TRBV11-2 to TRBJ2-7; TRBD2 aligns across 9 bases. The V gene's germline CDR1 is SGHAT and CDR2 FQNNGV. CDR3 size: 15 residues. Germline trimming cut 5 bases from V and 2 bases from J; bases unmatched to any gene: 7. The CDR3 nucleotides read TGTGCCAGCAGCCCCTACTTAGCGGGAGCCTACGAGCAGTACTTC. Protein: CASSPYLAGAYEQYF.

The genes are TRBV6-5 and TRBJ1-5, with 7 bases fitting TRBD1. J was trimmed by 4 bases and V by 6 bases; bases with no gene match: 6. CDR3 length equals 14 residues. Germline V gene data show CDR1 as MNHEY and CDR2 as SVGAGI. This chain's CDR3 is CASSLTGPNQPQHF. The DNA for the CDR3 is TGTGCCAGCAGCCTGACAGGGCCGAATCAGCCCCAGCATTTT.

The chain joins TRBV5-4 to TRBJ1-4, with 9 bases lining up with TRBD1. The CDR3 totals 14 residues. The V gene end was trimmed by 5 bases and the J gene end by 7 bases; junction bases not matched to a gene: 6. Germline V gene data show CDR1 as SGHNT and CDR2 as YYREEE (reference sequence). The CDR3 nucleotides read TGTGCCAGCAGTTCAAGACAGGGGGGTGAAAAACTGTTTTTT. It encodes CASSSRQGGEKLFF.

V gene TRBV6-5 combines with J gene TRBJ2-1, with 8 bases fitting TRBD2. CDR1 MNHEY and CDR2 SVGAGI come from the germline V gene. The CDR3 runs to 15 residues. V lost 0 bases, J lost 10 bases, and 8 bases stayed unmatched. The CDR3 coding sequence is TGTGCCAGCAGTTACTCAAAGGGGCGGGGGGTGGAGCAGTTCTTC. Protein: CASSYSKGRGVEQFF.

This sequence joins TRBV19 and TRBJ2-5; perhaps TRBD2 as D (6 bases). Trimming stripped 3 bases from V and 6 bases from J, with 20 bases between. Germline CDR1 and CDR2: LNHDA and SQIVND (reference sequence). The CDR3 is made up of 16 amino acids. The CDR3 region is CASSMGGRTSQQTQYF. The CDR3, as DNA: TGTGCCAGTAGTATGGGAGGCAGGACCTCCCAGCAGACCCAGTACTTC.

This clone has more than one count but fewer than ten. The V call is TRBV27, the J call TRBJ1-2; 7 positions agree with TRBD1. Germline CDR1 is MNHEY and CDR2 is SMNVEV (reference sequence). With V trimmed by 10 bases and J by 6 bases, 23 bases remained unmatched. This CDR3 comprises 17 residues. The chain's CDR3 is CANPTHSPTGKIDGYTF. CDR3 nucleotide sequence: TGTGCCAACCCTACCCATAGCCCGACAGGGAAGATCGATGGCTACACCTTC.

This chain uses TRBV15 with TRBJ2-1; 7 nucleotides line up with TRBD1. Germline V gene data show CDR1 as LNHNV and CDR2 as YYDKDF (reference sequence). The ends lost 1 base at V and 5 bases at J; junction bases unmatched: 5. The CDR3 is 15 amino acids. CDR3 in DNA: TGTGCCACCAGCAGAGCTTACAGGGGCCACAATGAGCAGTTCTTC. Protein: CATSRAYRGHNEQFF.

This clone turned up a few times. V is TRBV27 and J is TRBJ1-2; 8 bases line up with TRBD1. Germline CDR1 reads MNHEY; CDR2 reads SMNVEV (reference sequence). Unmatched junction bases numbered 5, after V lost 3 bases and J lost 8 bases. This CDR3 region has 13 residues. The CDR3 here is CASSFQDRAGYTF. The CDR3 coding sequence is TGTGCCAGCAGTTTCCAGGACAGGGCGGGCTACACCTTC.

V gene TRBV5-4 combines with J gene TRBJ1-1, with TRBD1 identical over 8 bases. The V gene end was trimmed by 4 bases and the J gene end by 11 bases; junction bases not matched to a gene: 13. Germline loops: CDR1 SGHNT, CDR2 YYREEE (reference sequence). This CDR3 comprises 14 residues. This CDR3 reads CASSAILDRERAFF. CDR3 DNA sequence: TGTGCCAGCAGCGCAATACTGGACAGGGAGCGGGCTTTCTTT.

The genes are TRBV7-9 and TRBJ2-7, with TRBD1 matching 9 bases. Germline lookup yields CDR1 SEHNR and CDR2 FQNEAQ (reference sequence). The CDR3 covers 14 residues. The junction had 8 bases not matched to a gene; V was cut back by 6 bases and J by 5 bases. CDR3: CASSIGQGLNEQYF. As DNA, the CDR3 is TGTGCCAGCAGTATCGGACAGGGGCTAAACGAGCAGTACTTC.

The J gene is TRBJ2-7, the V gene TRBV3-1 (or the pseudogene TRBV3-2), with 9 bases matching TRBD1. The CDR3 loop spans 15 amino acids. Germline V CDR1 and CDR2: LGHDT, YNNKEL (reference sequence). Losses at the gene ends were 4 bases for V and 2 bases for J; bases not matched to a gene: 6. The CDR3 coding sequence is TGTGCCAGCAGCCCCTCAGGGGACAGGGCCTACGAGCAGTACTTC. Translating gives CASSPSGDRAYEQYF.

The chain carries TRBV10-3 and TRBJ1-2; D gene unclear. CDR3 length equals 13 residues. CDR1 is ENHRY, CDR2 SYGVKD, per germline. Trimming took off 2 bases at V and 1 base at J, with 5 bases between the two ends. The CDR3 loop reads CAISENINYGYTF. DNA for the CDR3: TGTGCCATCAGTGAGAATATTAACTATGGCTACACCTTC.

The chain couples TRBV6-5 to TRBJ2-7; D call uncertain. The V and J ends lost 0 bases and 4 bases respectively, with 7 bases between them. This CDR3 contains 13 residues. Germline CDR1 reads MNHEY; CDR2 reads SVGAGI. CDR3 in DNA: TGTGCCAGCAGTTACTCGCGAACTTACGAGCAGTACTTC. Translating it yields CASSYSRTYEQYF.

The V call is TRBV5-4, the J call TRBJ2-3; 8 bases map to TRBD2. V lost 0 bases and J lost 4; bases outside the gene matches: 4. The CDR3 consists of 15 residues. Per germline, CDR1 SGHNT and CDR2 YYREEE (reference sequence). CDR3 residues: CASSLGSGGPDTQYF. The CDR3, as DNA: TGTGCCAGCAGCTTGGGCAGCGGGGGCCCAGATACGCAGTATTTT. Full variable domain (missing parts from reference TRBV5-4 and TRBJ2-3): ETGVTQSPTHLIKTRGQQVTLRCSSQSGHNTVSWYQQALGQGPQFIFQYYREEENGRGNFPPRFSGLQFPNYSSELNVNALELDDSALYLCASSLGSGGPDTQYFGPGTRLTVL.

This clone turned up a few times. CDR3 loop: CASSLHGTGRYEQYF. The CDR3 nucleotides read TGTGCCAGCAGCTTACACGGGACAGGGAGGTACGAGCAGTACTTC. V and J are TRBV13 and TRBJ2-7; 9 bases agree with TRBD1. The V segment lost 2 bases and the J segment 4 bases; nucleotides outside the gene matches: 6. Germline V gene data show CDR1 as PRHDT and CDR2 as FYEKMQ (reference sequence). The CDR3 extends over 15 amino acids.

V is TRBV28 and J is TRBJ2-3; a possible D gene is TRBD1 (6 bases). Trimming removed 5 bases at V and 4 bases at J, with 19 bases between. This CDR3 has 16 amino acids. CDR1 MDHEN and CDR2 SYDVKM come from the germline V gene. The CDR3 loop reads CASSQGQGVQADTQYF. Written as DNA, the CDR3 is TGTGCCAGCAGTCAGGGGCAGGGAGTCCAAGCAGATACGCAGTATTTT.

CDR3 DNA: TGTGCCAGCAGCGTAGAACAGGCCGAGTGGGATACGCAGTATTTT. It specifies CASSVEQAEWDTQYF. This chain uses TRBV9 with TRBJ2-3; D is possibly TRBD1 (5 bases). V was cut by 0 bases and J by 6 bases, with 14 bases left in between. Per the germline V gene, CDR1 is SGDLS and CDR2 is YYNGEE. CDR3 length: 15 amino acids.

The rearrangement links TRBV5-1 to TRBJ2-1; TRBD1 matches at 8 bases. The junction had 8 bases not matched to a gene; V was cut back by 5 bases and J by 7 bases. The length of the CDR3 is 14 residues. Germline loops: CDR1 SGHRS, CDR2 YFSETQ. In DNA form, the CDR3 reads TGCGCCAGCAGTCCGGCCACAGGGGGTAATGAGCAGTTCTTC. Encoded protein: CASSPATGGNEQFF.